These 7 T cell receptor beta chains came from one sample sequenced in a study of shared clonotypes between healthy human individuals. Measured with immunoSEQ multiplex PCR; TCRdb has only the in-frame clones, and not every one. The sample includes some 1.1 million clones, approximately 80% of them seen just once. The sequenced sample consisted of memory CD4+ T cells from PBMCs. Indicated subset: CD45RA-negative fraction. Receptors were obtained from a man aged 18-30 years in good health. Some clones in this sample may be carry-over from other donors' samples.

J is TRBJ2-7 and V is TRBV7-2, with 9 nucleotides matching TRBD1. The J segment lost 11 bases and the V segment lost 5 bases, leaving 7 bases of the junction unmatched. The germline gives CDR1 SGHTA, CDR2 FQGNSA. The CDR3 extends over 12 amino acids. CDR3 in DNA: TGTGCCAGCAGCCCCGACAGGGGGGGAGAGTACTTC. Its translation: CASSPDRGGEYF.

In this sample, this clone turned up once. The chain uses TRBV9 and TRBJ2-4; perhaps TRBD1 as D (6 bases). Trimming pared 4 bases from V and 2 bases from J, leaving 10 bases between. There are 14 residues in the CDR3. The germline CDR1 and CDR2 sequences are SGDLS and YYNGEE. In DNA form, the CDR3 reads TGTGCCAGCAGCCCAGGGGTTACCAAAAACATTCAGTACTTC. This codes for CASSPGVTKNIQYF.

CDR3 DNA sequence: TGTGCCAGCAGTTTATCCCAAGCGAACACCGGGGAGCTGTTTTTT. Protein sequence: CASSLSQANTGELFF. The V call is TRBV28, the J call TRBJ2-2; no reliable D call. The germline V and J ends were trimmed by 1 base and 0 bases, with 6 bases remaining between them. Germline-derived CDR1 and CDR2 are MDHEN and SYDVKM. This CDR3 spans 15 amino acids.

This chain joins TRBV7-6 and TRBJ2-5, with 8 positions matching TRBD2. V lost 11 bases and J lost 5; bases outside the gene matches: 10. The CDR3 sequence is 13 residues long. Germline CDR1 and CDR2: SGHVS and FNYEAQ. CDR3 in DNA: TGTGCCGGGGGACTAGTTGGACGGGAGACCCAGTACTTC. Protein: CAGGLVGRETQYF.

The chain is built from TRBV9 and TRBJ1-4; no clear D gene. This CDR3 contains 15 residues. V lost 0 bases and J 0 bases, leaving 6 bases between the germline ends. The germline V gene has CDR1 SGDLS and CDR2 YYNGEE. The DNA for the CDR3 is TGTGCCAGCAGCGTAGAGGCGGCAACTAATGAAAAACTGTTTTTT. Protein product: CASSVEAATNEKLFF.

The chain couples TRBV5-1 to TRBJ2-7, with D perhaps assigned TRBD1 or TRBD2 (5 bases each). The V gene lost 4 bases and the J gene lost 2 bases, with 13 bases spanning the gap. The CDR3 consists of 14 residues. The germline CDR1 and CDR2 sequences are SGHRS and YFSETQ. CDR3 bases: TGCGCCAGCAGCCCGTGGGACGGGGCCTACGAGCAGTACTTC. Protein: CASSPWDGAYEQYF.

The gene calls are TRBV28 and TRBJ1-1; D possibly corresponds to TRBD1 (6 bases). The germline V gene encodes CDR1 MDHEN and CDR2 SYDVKM. The V gene lost 4 bases and the J gene lost 1 base, with 16 bases spanning the gap. The CDR3 covers 16 residues. The chain's CDR3 is CASSSESGGRNTEAFF. Written as DNA, the CDR3 is TGTGCCAGCAGTTCCGAGTCTGGGGGGCGGAACACTGAAGCTTTCTTT.